A single sample is the source of the 9 T cell receptor beta chains below, sequenced in a study of T cell repertoires in cytomegalovirus infection. Each CDR3 protein gets one entry after TCRdb re-called the reads with MiXCR. The data contain nearly 550,000 distinct CDR3 sequences, approximately 15% of them singletons. Sequencing was carried out using CD8+ T cells from PBMCs. The receptors here all came from a human donor in good health (CMV status not recorded). Some clones in this sample may be carry-over from other donors' samples.

A word on this clonotype: This likely comes from a read error, as the CDR3 has no conserved phenylalanine or tryptophan at its end. The chain joins TRBV11-3 to TRBJ2-3; D tentatively fits TRBD1 or TRBD2 (5 bases each). The CDR3 covers 15 residues. The V end lost 5 bases, the J end lost 1 base, and 13 bases lay between the germline ends. Germline V lookup: CDR1 SGHNT, CDR2 YENEEA. CDR3 in amino acids: CASSRRGAGTDTQYC. The CDR3 coding sequence is TGTGCCAGCAGCCGGCGAGGGGCGGGCACAGATACGCAGTATTGT.

This clonotype occurred many times. The rearrangement joins TRBV6-5 to TRBJ2-1; D perhaps matches TRBD2 (6 bases). Trimming cost V 0 bases and J 5 bases, with 14 bases left between them. Germline V gene data show CDR1 as MNHEY and CDR2 as SVGAGI. There are 16 residues in the CDR3. CDR3 sequence (DNA): TGTGCCAGCAGTTACTCAACGGGAGAAACCCACAATGAGCAGTTCTTC. This codes for CASSYSTGETHNEQFF.

V is TRBV6-5 and J is TRBJ1-1; D uncertain. This CDR3 comprises 13 residues. CDR1 and CDR2 (germline): MNHEY, SVGAGI. Trimming shortened V by 0 bases and J by 12 bases, and 14 bases separated the two germline ends. The CDR3 is CASSYSEGAGSFF. In DNA form, the CDR3 reads TGTGCCAGCAGTTACTCTGAGGGCGCTGGGTCTTTCTTT.

In its sample, this clonotype was seen a few times. This chain links TRBV28 with TRBJ2-1, with TRBD2 matching over 7 bases. The CDR3 length is 16 residues. The germline V gene encodes CDR1 MDHEN and CDR2 SYDVKM. V shed 3 bases, J shed 0 bases, and the junction held 5 bases outside the gene matches. CDR3 DNA sequence: TGTGCCAGCAGTTTTAGGTGGGAGGGCTCCTACAATGAGCAGTTCTTC. Translating gives CASSFRWEGSYNEQFF.

This clonotype was counted many times. This chain joins TRBV12-3 or TRBV12-4 and TRBJ1-5, with D possibly matching TRBD1 (5 bases). This CDR3 contains 13 residues. Trimming shortened V by 9 bases and J by 8 bases, and 17 bases separated the two germline ends. Written as DNA, the CDR3 is TGTGCCAGTTCCCCGGGGGGGATTGAGCCCCAGCATTTT. Amino acid sequence: CASSPGGIEPQHF.

This clonotype was observed at least ten times. The V and J genes are TRBV7-9 and TRBJ2-6; D is unresolved. Germline assignment: CDR1 SEHNR and CDR2 FQNEAQ (reference sequence). The CDR3 contains 19 residues. The germline V and J ends were trimmed by 4 bases and 1 base, with 20 bases remaining between them. The CDR3 loop reads CASSSLIFQAPSGANVLTF. The CDR3 nucleotides are TGTGCCAGCAGCTCCCTCATTTTTCAGGCGCCTTCTGGGGCCAACGTCCTGACTTTC.

This clonotype appeared many times. The chain links TRBV6-5 to TRBJ1-1; TRBD1 agrees at 7 bases. This CDR3 has 16 amino acids. The ends lost 3 bases at V and 4 bases at J; junction bases unmatched: 11. CDR1 is MNHEY, CDR2 SVGAGI, per germline. The CDR3 nucleotides read TGTGCCAGCAGTTATCCCGTCCAGGGGGTAGGCACTGAAGCTTTCTTT. This gives the protein CASSYPVQGVGTEAFF.

In this sample, this clonotype turned up many times. This sequence joins TRBV7-9 and TRBJ2-1; D possibly corresponds to TRBD2 (6 bases). The CDR3 contains 15 residues. Germline V gene data show CDR1 as SEHNR and CDR2 as FQNEAQ (reference sequence). Trimming left V 7 bases short and J 4 bases short, with 17 bases between. The CDR3 DNA reads TGTGCCAGCAATAGCGGATCGACGGGTTACAATGAGCAGTTCTTC. Protein product: CASNSGSTGYNEQFF. The full variable domain, its missing parts supplied by reference TRBV7-9 and TRBJ2-1, is DTGVSQNPRHKITKRGQNVTFRCDPISEHNRLYWYRQTLGQGPEFLTYFQNEAQLEKSRLLSDRFSAERPKGSFSTLEIQRTEQGDSAMYLCASNSGSTGYNEQFFGPGTRLTVL.

This clonotype was seen at least ten times. V gene TRBV4-2 combines with J gene TRBJ2-7, with D uncertain. With 1 base removed from V and 5 bases from J, the gap between germline ends came to 12 bases. The V gene's germline CDR1 is LGHNA and CDR2 YNFKEQ. The CDR3 has 14 amino acids. The CDR3 sequence is CASSQGPGDNEQYF. The CDR3 bases are TGTGCCAGCAGCCAAGGCCCAGGTGATAACGAGCAGTACTTC.